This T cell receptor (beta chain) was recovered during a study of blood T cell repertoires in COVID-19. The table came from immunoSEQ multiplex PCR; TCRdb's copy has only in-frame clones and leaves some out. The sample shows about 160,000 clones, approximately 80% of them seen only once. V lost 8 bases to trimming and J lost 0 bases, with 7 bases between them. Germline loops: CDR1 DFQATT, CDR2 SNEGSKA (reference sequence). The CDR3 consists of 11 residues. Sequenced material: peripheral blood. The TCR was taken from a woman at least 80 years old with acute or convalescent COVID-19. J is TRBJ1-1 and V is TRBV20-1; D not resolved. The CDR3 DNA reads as TGCAGTAGACATCTGAACACTGAAGCTTTCTTT. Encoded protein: CSRHLNTEAFF.